The 11 T cell receptor beta chains below were found in one sample sequenced in a study of OX40 agonist ivuxolimab in advanced cancers. Sequencing was performed with immunoSEQ multiplex PCR; in TCRdb, only in-frame clones are kept and a portion is missing. This sample has 45,000 to 55,000 clones; around 90% occur once, and the top ten carry 13% to 15%. Sequencing used CD4+ or CD8+ T cells sorted from blood, obtained in a trial of the OX40 agonist ivuxolimab. These receptors were taken from an adult with an advanced solid tumor such as melanoma, head and neck, liver or kidney cancer.

The chain carries TRBV2 and TRBJ2-2; D is perhaps TRBD1 (6 bases). Germline CDR1 SNHLY, CDR2 FYNNEI. Trimming left V 6 bases short and J 3 bases short, with 14 bases between. CDR3 length: 15 residues. The chain's CDR3 is CASRTNRADTGELFF. The CDR3 DNA reads as TGTGCCAGCAGAACGAACAGGGCCGACACCGGGGAGCTGTTTTTT.

The CDR3 DNA is TGTGCCAGCAGCGTAGGGGGCAGGCTCGGAAATTCACCCCTCCACTTT. This translates into CASSVGGRLGNSPLHF. The V and J genes are TRBV9 and TRBJ1-6, with D maybe TRBD1 (5 bases). CDR1 and CDR2 from the germline V gene are SGDLS and YYNGEE. Trimming removed 0 bases from V and 7 bases from J, with 14 bases in between. The CDR3 loop spans 16 amino acids.

The chain carries TRBV7-9 and TRBJ2-1; 7 bases are a match to TRBD2. The germline V gene has CDR1 SEHNR and CDR2 FQNEAQ (reference sequence). The J segment lost 5 bases and the V segment lost 2 bases, leaving 6 bases of the junction unmatched. CDR3 length equals 15 residues. CDR3 amino acids: CASSLRREGHNEQFF. In nucleotides, the CDR3 is TGTGCCAGCAGCTTAAGGAGGGAGGGCCACAATGAGCAGTTCTTC. Filled out from reference TRBV7-9 and TRBJ2-1, the complete variable domain reads DTGVSQNPRHKITKRGQNVTFRCDPISEHNRLYWYRQTLGQGPEFLTYFQNEAQLEKSRLLSDRFSAERPKGSFSTLEIQRTEQGDSAMYLCASSLRREGHNEQFFGPGTRLTVL.

The chain recombines TRBV19 with TRBJ2-1, with D perhaps assigned TRBD1 or TRBD2 (6 bases each). CDR1 LNHDA and CDR2 SQIVND come from the germline V gene (reference sequence). V lost 4 bases to trimming and J lost 2 bases, with 15 bases between them. The CDR3 is 16 residues long. In DNA, the CDR3 is TGTGCCAGTAGTAGGGGGCGGGCGGGACCCTACAATGAGCAGTTCTTC. This codes for CASSRGRAGPYNEQFF.

This rearrangement joins TRBV7-3 to TRBJ2-1, with 11 positions matching TRBD2. CDR3 length: 15 residues. Germline V lookup: CDR1 SGHTA, CDR2 FQGTGA. Losses at the gene ends were 5 bases for V and 3 bases for J; bases not matched to a gene: 3. CDR3 sequence reads: CASSETSGSYNEQFF. The CDR3 region has the DNA TGTGCCAGCAGCGAAACTAGCGGGAGCTACAATGAGCAGTTCTTC.

The V gene is TRBV18, the J gene TRBJ2-1; tentative D call: TRBD2 (6 bases). The CDR3 loop spans 15 amino acids. Trimming pared 3 bases from V and 6 bases from J, leaving 15 bases between. From germline, CDR1 is KGHSH and CDR2 LQKENI. CDR3 amino acids: CASSPGSGGFNEQFF. CDR3 nucleotide sequence: TGTGCCAGCTCACCCGGGAGTGGGGGGTTCAATGAGCAGTTCTTC.

The CDR3 loop is CASSPTGGTGNTIYF. DNA for the CDR3: TGCGCCAGCAGCCCGACAGGGGGGACTGGAAACACCATATATTTT. The chain recombines TRBV4-1 with TRBJ1-3; 9 nucleotides agree with TRBD1. This CDR3 has 15 residues. Germline V gene data show CDR1 as MGHRA and CDR2 as YSYEKL. The J segment lost 2 bases and the V segment lost 4 bases, leaving 3 bases of the junction unmatched.

This clone has a single count. The chain couples TRBV9 to TRBJ2-5; perhaps TRBD2 as D (6 bases). Germline CDR1 reads SGDLS; CDR2 reads YYNGEE. Trimming left V 4 bases short and J 4 bases short, with 14 bases between. The CDR3 is 14 residues long. The CDR3 here is CASSPPGTSETQYF. Here the CDR3 DNA reads TGTGCCAGCAGCCCCCCCGGGACTTCAGAGACCCAGTACTTC.

V gene TRBV11-3 combines with J gene TRBJ1-1; unclear D gene. The germline V and J ends were trimmed by 1 base and 5 bases, with 11 bases remaining between them. The CDR3 runs to 14 residues. Germline V gene data show CDR1 as SGHNT and CDR2 as YENEEA. CDR3 amino acids: CASSLGTGETEAFF. The CDR3 DNA is TGTGCCAGCAGCTTAGGTACGGGTGAGACTGAAGCTTTCTTT.

The genes are TRBV7-6 and TRBJ1-1, with D tentatively TRBD1 (5 bases). Germline values: CDR1 SGHVS, CDR2 FNYEAQ. Trimming stripped 5 bases from V and 0 bases from J, with 13 bases between. This CDR3 contains 15 residues. The CDR3 DNA sequence: TGTGCCAGCAGCCGGGACGCTTCCTTGAACACTGAAGCTTTCTTT. Its translation is CASSRDASLNTEAFF.

CDR3 sequence reads: CASSLGGAGTGELFF. The CDR3 DNA follows: TGTGCCAGCAGCTTGGGAGGGGCCGGGACCGGGGAGCTGTTTTTT. The chain combines TRBV9 with TRBJ2-2, with TRBD2 identical over 7 bases. Germline CDR1 is SGDLS and CDR2 is YYNGEE. V trimming: 4 bases; J trimming: 5 bases; junction bases outside the gene matches: 8. This CDR3 region has 15 residues.